This TCR beta chain stems from a study of blood T cell repertoires in COVID-19. About the study: The United States, Italy and Spain provided the acute and convalescent COVID-19 samples. T cells, B-cell-depleted T cells, or PBMCs provided the cDNA or gDNA that served as material.

The length of the CDR3 is 13 residues. Germline assignment: CDR1 SQVTM and CDR2 ANQGSEA. J gave up 1 base and V 6 bases, and 5 bases lay outside the gene matches. As originally analysed: Cell counts per sample came from amplifying reference gene primers. Sequenced by immunoSEQ multiplex PCR; TCRdb stores in-frame clones only, minus some. V and J calls and clone size come straight from that table; D and trimming were deduced from the DNA. The repertoire has about 300,000 clones, about 83% of them found once; the top ten carry 7.5% to 10%. The TCR sequence derives from a woman between 50 and 59 years old who had recovered from COVID-19. The V and J genes are TRBV29-1 and TRBJ2-5; 7 nucleotides align to TRBD1. Material: peripheral blood. The CDR3 loop reads CSVAGTAQETQYF. The CDR3 DNA reads as TGCAGCGTAGCCGGGACAGCCCAAGAGACCCAGTACTTC.